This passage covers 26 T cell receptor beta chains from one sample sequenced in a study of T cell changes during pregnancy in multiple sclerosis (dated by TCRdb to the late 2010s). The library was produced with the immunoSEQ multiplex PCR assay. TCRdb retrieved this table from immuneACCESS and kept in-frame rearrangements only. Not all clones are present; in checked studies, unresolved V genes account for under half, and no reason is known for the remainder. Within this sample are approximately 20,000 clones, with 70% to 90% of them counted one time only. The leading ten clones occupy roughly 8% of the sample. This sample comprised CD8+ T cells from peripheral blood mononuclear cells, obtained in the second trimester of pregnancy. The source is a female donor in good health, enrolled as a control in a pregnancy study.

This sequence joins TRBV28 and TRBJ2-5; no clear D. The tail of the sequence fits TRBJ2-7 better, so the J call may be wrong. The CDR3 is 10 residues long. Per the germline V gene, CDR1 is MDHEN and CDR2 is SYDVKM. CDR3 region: CATGIYEQYF. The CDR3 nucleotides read TGTGCCACTGGTATTTACGAGCAGTACTTC.

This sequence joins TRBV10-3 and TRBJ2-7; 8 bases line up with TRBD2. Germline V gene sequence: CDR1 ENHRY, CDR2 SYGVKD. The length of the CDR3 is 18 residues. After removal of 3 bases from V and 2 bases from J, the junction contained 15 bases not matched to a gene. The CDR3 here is CAISDGRASGLPTYEQYF. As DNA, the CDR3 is TGTGCCATCAGTGACGGAAGGGCTAGCGGGCTACCTACCTACGAGCAGTACTTC.

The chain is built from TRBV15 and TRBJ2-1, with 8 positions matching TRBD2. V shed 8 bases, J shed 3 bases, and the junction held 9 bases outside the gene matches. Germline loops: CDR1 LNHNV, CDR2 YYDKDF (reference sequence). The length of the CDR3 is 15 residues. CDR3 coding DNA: TGTGCCACCTCCTTAGGAGCGGGAGACTACAATGAGCAGTTCTTC. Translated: CATSLGAGDYNEQFF. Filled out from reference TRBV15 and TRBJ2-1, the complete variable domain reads DAMVIQNPRYQVTQFGKPVTLSCSQTLNHNVMYWYQQKSSQAPKLLFHYYDKDFNNEADTPDNFQSRRPNTSFCFLDIRSPGLGDTAMYLCATSLGAGDYNEQFFGPGTRLTVL.

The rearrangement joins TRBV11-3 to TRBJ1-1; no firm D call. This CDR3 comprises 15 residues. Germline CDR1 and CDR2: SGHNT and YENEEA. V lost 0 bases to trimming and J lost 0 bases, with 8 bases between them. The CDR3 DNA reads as TGTGCCAGCAGCTTAGAATTCGGGTTGAACACTGAAGCTTTCTTT. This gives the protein CASSLEFGLNTEAFF.

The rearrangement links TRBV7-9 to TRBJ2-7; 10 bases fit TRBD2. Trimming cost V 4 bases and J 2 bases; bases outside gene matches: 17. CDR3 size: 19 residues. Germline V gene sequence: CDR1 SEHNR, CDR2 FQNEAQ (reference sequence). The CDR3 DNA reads TGTGCCAGCAGCTCCAACTCGCGGCTAGCGGGAGAGTCCCCCTACGAGCAGTACTTC. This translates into CASSSNSRLAGESPYEQYF.

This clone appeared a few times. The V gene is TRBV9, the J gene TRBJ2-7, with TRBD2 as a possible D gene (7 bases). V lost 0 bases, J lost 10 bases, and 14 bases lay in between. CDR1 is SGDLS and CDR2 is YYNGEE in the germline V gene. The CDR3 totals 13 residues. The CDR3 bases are TGTGCCAGCAGCGTAGATGGGGGGGGCCGCCAGTACTTC. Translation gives CASSVDGGGRQYF.

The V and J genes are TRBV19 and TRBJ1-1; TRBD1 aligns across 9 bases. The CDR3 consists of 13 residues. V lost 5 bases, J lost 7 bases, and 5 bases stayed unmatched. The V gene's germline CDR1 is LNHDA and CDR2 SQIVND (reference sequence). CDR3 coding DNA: TGTGCCAGTAGTCCAGGACAGGGGTTTGAAGCTTTCTTT. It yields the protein CASSPGQGFEAFF.

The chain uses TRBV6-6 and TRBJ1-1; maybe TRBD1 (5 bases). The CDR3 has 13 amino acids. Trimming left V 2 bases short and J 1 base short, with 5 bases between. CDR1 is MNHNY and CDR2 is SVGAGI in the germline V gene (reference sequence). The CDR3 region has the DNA TGTGCCAGCAGTTACACAGGGAACACTGAAGCTTTCTTT. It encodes CASSYTGNTEAFF.

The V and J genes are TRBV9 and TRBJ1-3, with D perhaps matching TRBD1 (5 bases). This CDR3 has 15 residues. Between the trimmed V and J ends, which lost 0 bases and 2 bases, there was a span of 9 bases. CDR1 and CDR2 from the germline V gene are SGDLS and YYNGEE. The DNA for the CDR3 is TGTGCCAGCAGCGTAGCTCAGGGAACTGGAAACACCATATATTTT. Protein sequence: CASSVAQGTGNTIYF.

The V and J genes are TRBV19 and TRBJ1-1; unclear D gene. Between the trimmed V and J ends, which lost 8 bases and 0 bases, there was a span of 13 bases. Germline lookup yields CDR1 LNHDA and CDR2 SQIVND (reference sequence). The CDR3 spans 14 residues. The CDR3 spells CASAMGQLNTEAFF. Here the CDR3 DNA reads TGTGCCAGTGCAATGGGCCAGCTGAACACTGAAGCTTTCTTT.

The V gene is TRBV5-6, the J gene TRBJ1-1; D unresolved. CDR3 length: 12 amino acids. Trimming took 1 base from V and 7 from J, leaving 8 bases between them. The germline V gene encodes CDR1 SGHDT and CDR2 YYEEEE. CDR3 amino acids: CASSLRRVEAFF. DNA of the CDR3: TGTGCCAGCAGCTTGCGGAGGGTTGAAGCTTTCTTT. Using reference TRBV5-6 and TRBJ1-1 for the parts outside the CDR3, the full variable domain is DAGVTQSPTHLIKTRGQQVTLRCSPKSGHDTVSWYQQALGQGPQFIFQYYEEEERQRGNFPDRFSGHQFPNYSSELNVNALLLGDSALYLCASSLRRVEAFFGQGTRLTVV.

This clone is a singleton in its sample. The CDR3 nucleotides are TGCAGCGTTATAGGAGAGACAGGGAATTTGGGAACAGATACGCAGTATTTT. Translating it yields CSVIGETGNLGTDTQYF. The J gene is TRBJ2-3, the V gene TRBV29-1; 7 bases match TRBD1. Losses at the gene ends were 5 bases for V and 3 bases for J; bases not matched to a gene: 17. This CDR3 region has 17 residues. The V gene's germline CDR1 is SQVTM and CDR2 ANQGSEA.

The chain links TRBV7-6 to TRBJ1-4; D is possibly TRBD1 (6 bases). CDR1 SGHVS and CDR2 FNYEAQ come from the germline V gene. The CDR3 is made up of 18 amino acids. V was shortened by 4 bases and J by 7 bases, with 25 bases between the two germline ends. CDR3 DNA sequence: TGTGCCAGCAGCTCGGACCCAGTTCGAAGGGGGGGAGGTGAAAAACTGTTTTTT. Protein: CASSSDPVRRGGGEKLFF.

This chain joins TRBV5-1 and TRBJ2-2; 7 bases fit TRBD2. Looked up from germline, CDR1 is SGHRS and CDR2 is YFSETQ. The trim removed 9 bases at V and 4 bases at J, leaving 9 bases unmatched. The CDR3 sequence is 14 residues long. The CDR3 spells CATQAGLGTGELFF. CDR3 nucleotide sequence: TGCGCCACCCAAGCGGGGCTGGGCACCGGGGAGCTGTTTTTT.

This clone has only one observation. The CDR3 sequence is CASSDETGGFTEAFF. The CDR3 nucleotides read TGTGCCAGCAGTGACGAGACAGGGGGCTTCACTGAAGCTTTCTTT. The J gene is TRBJ1-1, the V gene TRBV6-1; TRBD1 aligns across 10 bases. Germline V gene lookup returns CDR1 MNHNS and CDR2 SASEGT. The CDR3 has 15 residues. V shed 3 bases and J 4 bases; nucleotides not matched to a gene: 5.

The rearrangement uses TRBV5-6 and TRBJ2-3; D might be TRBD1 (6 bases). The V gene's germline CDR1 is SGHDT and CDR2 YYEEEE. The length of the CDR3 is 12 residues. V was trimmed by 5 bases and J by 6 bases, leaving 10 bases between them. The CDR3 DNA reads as TGTGCCAGCAGGACAGGAGTGGATACGCAGTATTTT. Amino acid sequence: CASRTGVDTQYF.

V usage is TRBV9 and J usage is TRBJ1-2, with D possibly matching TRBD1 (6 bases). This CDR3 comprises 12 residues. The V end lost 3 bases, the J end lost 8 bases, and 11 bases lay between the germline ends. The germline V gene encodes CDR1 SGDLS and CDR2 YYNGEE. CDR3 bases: TGTGCCAGCAGCGACAGGGTCGAGGGCTACACCTTC. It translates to CASSDRVEGYTF.

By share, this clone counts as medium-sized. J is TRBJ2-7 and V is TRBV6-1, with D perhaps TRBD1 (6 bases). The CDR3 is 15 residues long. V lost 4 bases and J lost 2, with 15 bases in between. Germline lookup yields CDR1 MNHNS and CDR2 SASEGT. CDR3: CASSVAQDSTYEQYF. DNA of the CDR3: TGTGCCAGCAGTGTCGCCCAGGACAGTACCTACGAGCAGTACTTC.

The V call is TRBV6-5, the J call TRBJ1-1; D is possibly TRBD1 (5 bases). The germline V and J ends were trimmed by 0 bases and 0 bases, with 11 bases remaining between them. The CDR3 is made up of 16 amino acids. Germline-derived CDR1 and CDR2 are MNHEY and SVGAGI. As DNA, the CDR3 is TGTGCCAGCAGTTACTCAGAAGACAGCATGAACACTGAAGCTTTCTTT. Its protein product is CASSYSEDSMNTEAFF.

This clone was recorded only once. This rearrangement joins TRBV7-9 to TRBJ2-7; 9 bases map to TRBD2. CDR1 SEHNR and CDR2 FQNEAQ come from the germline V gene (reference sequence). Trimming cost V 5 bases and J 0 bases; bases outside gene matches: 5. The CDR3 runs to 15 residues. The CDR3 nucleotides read TGTGCCAGCAGCCCGACTAGCGGATCCTCCTACGAGCAGTACTTC. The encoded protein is CASSPTSGSSYEQYF.

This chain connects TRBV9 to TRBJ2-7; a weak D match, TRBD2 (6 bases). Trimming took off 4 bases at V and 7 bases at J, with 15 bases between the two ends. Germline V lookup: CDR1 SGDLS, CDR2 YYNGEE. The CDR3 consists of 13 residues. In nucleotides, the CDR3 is TGTGCCAGCAGCTCCCCCCATGGGGGGGAGCAGTACTTC. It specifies CASSSPHGGEQYF.

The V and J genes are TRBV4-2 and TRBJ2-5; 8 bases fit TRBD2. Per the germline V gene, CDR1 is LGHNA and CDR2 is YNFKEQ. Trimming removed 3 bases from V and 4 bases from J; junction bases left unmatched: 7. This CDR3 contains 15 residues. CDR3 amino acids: CASSQILAEIETQYF. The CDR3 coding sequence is TGTGCCAGCAGCCAGATACTAGCGGAAATAGAGACCCAGTACTTC.

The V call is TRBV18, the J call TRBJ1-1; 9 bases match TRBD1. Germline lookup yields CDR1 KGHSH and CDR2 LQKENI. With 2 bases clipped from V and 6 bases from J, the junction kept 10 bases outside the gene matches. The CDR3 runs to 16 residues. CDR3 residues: CASSPIGTGGSPEAFF. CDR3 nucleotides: TGTGCCAGCTCACCAATTGGAACAGGGGGCTCCCCTGAAGCTTTCTTT.

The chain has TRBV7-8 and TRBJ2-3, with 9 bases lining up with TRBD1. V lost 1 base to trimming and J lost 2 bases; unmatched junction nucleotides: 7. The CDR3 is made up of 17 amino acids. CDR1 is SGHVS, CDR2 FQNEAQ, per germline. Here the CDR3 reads CASSLVGGDRVTDTQYF. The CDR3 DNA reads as TGTGCCAGCAGCTTAGTAGGGGGGGACAGGGTCACAGATACGCAGTATTTT.

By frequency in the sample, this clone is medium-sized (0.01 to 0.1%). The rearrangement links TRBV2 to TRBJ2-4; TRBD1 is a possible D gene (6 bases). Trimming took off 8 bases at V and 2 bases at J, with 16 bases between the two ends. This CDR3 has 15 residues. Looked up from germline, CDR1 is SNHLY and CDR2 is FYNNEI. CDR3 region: CASPGQQGSKNIQYF. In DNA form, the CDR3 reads TGTGCCAGCCCCGGACAGCAAGGATCCAAAAACATTCAGTACTTC.

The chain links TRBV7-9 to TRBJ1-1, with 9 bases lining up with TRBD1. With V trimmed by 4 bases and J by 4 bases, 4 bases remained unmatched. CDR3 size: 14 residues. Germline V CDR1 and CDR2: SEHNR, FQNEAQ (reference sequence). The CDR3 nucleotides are TGTGCCAGCAGCTCACAGGGGGCGCCCACTGAAGCTTTCTTT. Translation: CASSSQGAPTEAFF.